This T cell receptor (beta chain) is drawn from a study of cytomegalovirus exposure and HLA in healthy donors. Points from the study as a whole: According to the study, approximately 150 TCR beta chains were cytomegalovirus-associated.

About this clone: Its matching antigen is unknown.

The PCR ran on 60 Vbeta and 13 Jbeta primers. The protocol was immunoSEQ multiplex PCR, while the TCRdb copy is restricted to in-frame clones and leaves out a portion. The specimen's table records around 37,000 clones. This clonotype originated in a human donor in good health. The material sequenced was PBMCs.

The CDR3 is CASSIGFYSNQPQHF. In nucleotides, the CDR3 is TGTGCCAGTAGTATCGGGTTCTATAGCAATCAGCCCCAGCATTTT. The chain couples TRBV19 to TRBJ1-5; D not resolved. Trimming took 3 bases from V and 0 from J, leaving 9 bases between them. The CDR3 has 15 residues. Germline CDR1 is LNHDA and CDR2 is SQIVND (reference sequence).